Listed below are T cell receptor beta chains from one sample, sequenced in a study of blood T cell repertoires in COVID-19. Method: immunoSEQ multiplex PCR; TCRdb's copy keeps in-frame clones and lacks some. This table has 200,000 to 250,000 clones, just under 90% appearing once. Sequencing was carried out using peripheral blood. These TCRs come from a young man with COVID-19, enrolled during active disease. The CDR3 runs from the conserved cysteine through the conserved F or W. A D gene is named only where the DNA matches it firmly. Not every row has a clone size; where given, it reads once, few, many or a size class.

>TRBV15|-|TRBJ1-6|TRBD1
TGTGCCACCAGCAGAGATACAGGGGGGAATTCACCCCTCCACTTT
CATSRDTGGNSPLHF
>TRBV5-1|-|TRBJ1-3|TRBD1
TGCGCCAGCCAGGGGGCTGGAAACACCATATATTTT
CASQGAGNTIYF
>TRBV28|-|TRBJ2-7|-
TGTGCCAGCAGGGTCCAACACTACGAGCAGTACTTC
CASRVQHYEQYF
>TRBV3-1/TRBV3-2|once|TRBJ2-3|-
TGTGCCAGCAGCCAAATCCTCAGGAGCACAGATACGCAGTATTTT
CASSQILRSTDTQYF
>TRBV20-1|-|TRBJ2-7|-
TGCAGTGCCGGCAGGCTAAGTGAGCAGTACTTC
CSAGRLSEQYF
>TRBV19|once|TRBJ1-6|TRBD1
TGTGCCAGTAGTAGCCGGGACAGGGCTTCACCCCTCCACTTT
CASSSRDRASPLHF
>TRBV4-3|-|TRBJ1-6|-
TGCGCCAGCAGCCAAGAAATAAGGAGCTCCTATAATTCACCCCTCCACTTT
CASSQEIRSSYNSPLHF
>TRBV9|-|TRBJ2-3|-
TGTGCCAGCAGCCTCCGGGAAAGCACAGATACGCAGTATTTT
CASSLRESTDTQYF
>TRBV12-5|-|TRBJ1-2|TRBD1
TGTGCTAGTGGTTTGAATTCCGGGACAGGGACCTATGGCTACACCTTC
CASGLNSGTGTYGYTF
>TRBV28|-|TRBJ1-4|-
TGTGCCAGCAGTTCCGAATCCCGACAGGACGAAAAACTGTTTTTT
CASSSESRQDEKLFF
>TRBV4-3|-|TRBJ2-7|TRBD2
TGCGCCAGCAGCCAAGACTATAGCGGGGGGGCGCGTGAGCAGTACTTC
CASSQDYSGGAREQYF
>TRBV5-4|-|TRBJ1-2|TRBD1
TGTGCCAGCAGCGATCGGGACAGGGGCGCCAACTATGGCTACACCTTC
CASSDRDRGANYGYTF
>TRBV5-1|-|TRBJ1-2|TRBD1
TGCGCCAGCAGCTCCGGGACAGGTGGAAAAGGCTACACCTTC
CASSSGTGGKGYTF
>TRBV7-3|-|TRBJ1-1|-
TGTGCCAGCGGCAGTCAGGTCACTGAAGCTTTCTTT
CASGSQVTEAFF
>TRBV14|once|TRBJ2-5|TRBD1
TGTGCCAGCAGCCCTTTTCGACAGGGTGAAGAGACCCAGTACTTC
CASSPFRQGEETQYF
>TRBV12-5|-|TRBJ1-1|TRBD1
TGTGCTAGTGGTTTGGACGGACAGGGGGCGAACACTGAAGCTTTCTTT
CASGLDGQGANTEAFF
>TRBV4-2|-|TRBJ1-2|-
TGTGCCAGCAGCCAAGATGGCAGGGCAGCTAACTATGGCTACACCTTC
CASSQDGRAANYGYTF
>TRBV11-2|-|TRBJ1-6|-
TGTGCCAGCAGCTCAGTCAGGGGAAGAATTTCACCCCTCCACTTT
CASSSVRGRISPLHF
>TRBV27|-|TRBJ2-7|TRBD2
TGTGCCAGCAGTTTCCGGGGGGGCGTCACCTACGAGCAGTACTTC
CASSFRGGVTYEQYF
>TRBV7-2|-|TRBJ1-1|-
TGTGCCAGCAGCCAAGGGACTCTTGAGGCTGGAGCTTTCTTT
CASSQGTLEAGAFF
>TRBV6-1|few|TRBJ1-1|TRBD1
TGTGCCAGCAGTGACGGGACAGTGAACACTGAAGCTTTCTTT
CASSDGTVNTEAFF
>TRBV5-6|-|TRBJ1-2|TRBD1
TGTGCCAGCAGCTTATTTTCCGGGACAGGGGTTGGCTACACCTTC
CASSLFSGTGVGYTF
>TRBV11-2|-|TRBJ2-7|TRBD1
TGTGCCAGCAGCTTCGAAACCGGACAGGGGCCCTACGAGCAGTACTTC
CASSFETGQGPYEQYF
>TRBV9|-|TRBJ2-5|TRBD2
TGTGCCAGCAGCCCTCGGACTAGCGGGTCCCAAGAGACCCAGTACTTC
CASSPRTSGSQETQYF
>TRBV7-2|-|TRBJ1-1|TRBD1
TGTGCCAGCAGCTCAGGGGGTTACACTGAAGCTTTCTTT
CASSSGGYTEAFF
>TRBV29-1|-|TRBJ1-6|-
TGCAGCGTTGAAGATTATGCCTCCCCAGGTGGTGTCCACTTT
CSVEDYASPGGVHF
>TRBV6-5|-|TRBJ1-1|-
TGTGCCAGCATAGGACACACGAACACTGAAGCTTTCTTT
CASIGHTNTEAFF
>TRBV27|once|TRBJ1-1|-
TGTGCCAGCAGTTTGTCGGGTATACATGGTGAAGCTTTCTTT
CASSLSGIHGEAFF
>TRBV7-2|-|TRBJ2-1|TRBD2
TGTGCCAGCAGCTTGGGACTAGCGGGAACGCATGAGCAGTTCTTC
CASSLGLAGTHEQFF
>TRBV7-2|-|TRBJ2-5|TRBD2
TGTGCCAGCAGCCGCGGGGGGGACAGCCAAGAGACCCAGTACTTC
CASSRGGDSQETQYF
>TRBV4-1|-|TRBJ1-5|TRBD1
TGCGCCAGCAGCCAATTCGCCGGGACAGGGAATCAGCCCCAGCATTTT
CASSQFAGTGNQPQHF
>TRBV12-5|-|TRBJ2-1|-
TGTGCTAGTGGTTTGGGGTCTATGAATGAGCAGTTCTTC
CASGLGSMNEQFF
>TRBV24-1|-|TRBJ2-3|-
TGTGCCACCAGTGATTCCGGGACATACGTGAGCACAGATACGCAGTATTTT
CATSDSGTYVSTDTQYF
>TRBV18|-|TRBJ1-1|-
TGTGCCAGCTCTACCAGCGGGGGAAACACTGAAGCTTTCTTT
CASSTSGGNTEAFF
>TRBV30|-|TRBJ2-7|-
TGTGCCTGGAGTTTCGGAGACCTAGCTGGGCAGTACTTC
CAWSFGDLAGQYF
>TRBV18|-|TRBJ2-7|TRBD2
TGTGCCAGCTCACCACCATGGAGCGGGATCTCCTACGAGCAGTACTTC
CASSPPWSGISYEQYF
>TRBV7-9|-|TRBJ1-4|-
TGTGCCAGCAGCTTAGCAGCAGGGAATGAAAAACTGTTTTTT
CASSLAAGNEKLFF